The 22 T cell receptor beta chains given below trace back to one sample, sequenced in a study of a mutant IDH1 vaccine in newly diagnosed glioma. The data were produced by immunoSEQ multiplex PCR, yet TCRdb's version contains in-frame clones alone and is incomplete. This table holds about 69,000 clones, about 86% found once. As to time point: baseline, week 1 (first vaccination visit). Treatment given: pre-vaccination baseline after standard-of-care therapy. The sequencing used PBMCs, collected from a glioma patient treated with radiotherapy, temozolomide or both. Every receptor here comes from a man aged 30-40 years with glioma.

The chain links TRBV7-6 to TRBJ1-1; tentatively, D is TRBD1 (6 bases). This CDR3 has 17 amino acids. Germline CDR1 SGHVS, CDR2 FNYEAQ. The V end lost 0 bases, the J end lost 5 bases, and 19 bases lay between the germline ends. The CDR3 sequence: CASSLASTEGGGTEAFF. DNA for the CDR3: TGTGCCAGCAGCTTAGCGTCTACAGAGGGAGGGGGAACTGAAGCTTTCTTT.

The chain uses TRBV7-2 and TRBJ2-3; no firm D call. Trimming took 5 bases from V and 4 from J, leaving 13 bases between them. This CDR3 has 14 residues. The germline CDR1 and CDR2 sequences are SGHTA and FQGNSA. In nucleotides, the CDR3 is TGTGCCAGCAGCCCGGTCATGGCCCCAGATACGCAGTATTTT. Its translation: CASSPVMAPDTQYF.

The chain couples TRBV5-3 to TRBJ1-5; D call uncertain. TRBV5-3 is known as an ORF, though its function is uncertain. This CDR3 has 16 amino acids. V lost 8 bases, J lost 0 bases, and 18 bases lay in between. The CDR3: CARSRAAGYSNQPQHF. The DNA for the CDR3 is TGTGCCAGGTCGAGGGCCGCGGGGTATAGCAATCAGCCCCAGCATTTT.

This clone was detected only once. The chain recombines TRBV28 with TRBJ2-1, with 9 bases that match TRBD1. V was pared by 5 bases and J by 11 bases, with 4 bases of the junction left unmatched. This CDR3 contains 12 residues. Looked up from germline, CDR1 is MDHEN and CDR2 is SYDVKM. The DNA for the CDR3 is TGTGCCAGCAGTAGGACAGGGGTTAAGCAGTTCTTC. This codes for CASSRTGVKQFF.

The genes are TRBV4-1 and TRBJ2-5; D gene uncertain. Germline CDR1 is MGHRA and CDR2 is YSYEKL. V was trimmed by 0 bases and J by 2 bases, leaving 10 bases between them. This CDR3 has 15 residues. The CDR3: CASSQDHGSQETQYF. The CDR3 nucleotides read TGCGCCAGCAGCCAAGATCACGGCAGTCAAGAGACCCAGTACTTC.

The chain employs TRBV25-1 and TRBJ1-2, with 7 bases fitting TRBD1. Germline V gene lookup returns CDR1 MGHDK and CDR2 SYGVNS. V lost 0 bases to trimming and J lost 1 base; unmatched junction nucleotides: 2. CDR3 length equals 15 residues. Written as DNA, the CDR3 is TGTGCCAGCAGTGAATATGGGACAGATAACTATGGCTACACCTTC. This gives the protein CASSEYGTDNYGYTF.

V usage is TRBV4-1 and J usage is TRBJ1-6; weak D call: TRBD1 (6 bases). Germline lookup yields CDR1 MGHRA and CDR2 YSYEKL. The CDR3 has 17 residues. The ends were cut back, 3 bases at V and 0 bases at J, with 12 bases in the middle. The CDR3 sequence: CASSHIGQSSYNSPLHF. Written as DNA, the CDR3 is TGCGCCAGCAGCCATATTGGACAGAGCTCCTATAATTCACCCCTCCACTTT.

The V gene is TRBV7-9, the J gene TRBJ2-5, with D unclear. Trimming removed 2 bases at V and 4 bases at J, with 11 bases between. This CDR3 has 14 residues. CDR1 SEHNR and CDR2 FQNEAQ come from the germline V gene (reference sequence). Written as DNA, the CDR3 is TGTGCCAGCAGCTTAACTAACCTTAGAGAGACCCAGTACTTC. Protein product: CASSLTNLRETQYF.

This clone was picked up one time. This chain connects TRBV29-1 to TRBJ2-7, with 10 bases that match TRBD2. This CDR3 region has 14 residues. With V trimmed by 7 bases and J by 3 bases, 9 bases remained unmatched. Germline CDR1 SQVTM, CDR2 ANQGSEA. The CDR3 coding sequence is TGCAGCGGGGGGGGGCTAGCGGGGGACTACGAGCAGTACTTC. Amino acids: CSGGGLAGDYEQYF.

The V call is TRBV4-2, the J call TRBJ1-2; weak D call: TRBD1 (5 bases). Germline V gives CDR1 LGHNA, CDR2 YNFKEQ. Trimming shortened V by 2 bases and J by 8 bases, and 18 bases separated the two germline ends. This CDR3 has 15 residues. The CDR3, as DNA: TGTGCCAGCAGCCAATTATTTAGACAGAGGACCGGCTACACCTTC. This encodes CASSQLFRQRTGYTF.

The chain couples TRBV19 to TRBJ2-1, with 8 bases identical to TRBD2. CDR1 is LNHDA, CDR2 SQIVND, per germline (reference sequence). The CDR3 consists of 16 residues. With 7 bases clipped from V and 0 bases from J, the junction kept 8 bases outside the gene matches. The DNA for the CDR3 is TGTGCCAGTAACTCAGCGGGGGCTCCCTCCTACAATGAGCAGTTCTTC. Residues: CASNSAGAPSYNEQFF.

V is TRBV5-1 and J is TRBJ2-3, with 12 bases identical to TRBD2. V was clipped by 2 bases and J by 5 bases; unmatched bases: 9. The CDR3 sequence is 17 residues long. Germline loops: CDR1 SGHRS, CDR2 YFSETQ. Here the CDR3 DNA reads TGCGCCAGCAGCTTCGGGCTAGCGGGGGGGCCGGGAGATACGCAGTATTTT. Its protein product is CASSFGLAGGPGDTQYF.

The V call is TRBV5-1, the J call TRBJ1-2, with TRBD1 matching over 9 bases. The germline CDR1 and CDR2 sequences are SGHRS and YFSETQ. Trimming took 1 base from V and 3 from J; bases not matched to a gene: 4. This CDR3 contains 15 residues. CDR3 coding DNA: TGCGCCAGCAGCTTGACAGGGGGCGTCGACTATGGCTACACCTTC. Its translation is CASSLTGGVDYGYTF.

The chain employs TRBV19 and TRBJ2-3; D ambiguous. V lost 3 bases and J 4 bases, leaving 8 bases between the germline ends. There are 13 residues in the CDR3. The germline gives CDR1 LNHDA, CDR2 SQIVND (reference sequence). The DNA of the CDR3 is TGTGCCAGTAGTATGCTAGTGTCAGATACGCAGTATTTT. This encodes CASSMLVSDTQYF.

The chain recombines TRBV6-6 with TRBJ2-5; D is possibly TRBD1 or TRBD2 (6 bases each). Per germline, CDR1 MNHNY and CDR2 SVGAGI (reference sequence). The CDR3 runs to 14 residues. The germline V and J ends were trimmed by 6 bases and 1 base, with 12 bases remaining between them. CDR3 coding DNA: TGTGCCAGCAGCATTAGGGGGGCCCAAGAGACCCAGTACTTC. This gives the protein CASSIRGAQETQYF.

The CDR3 nucleotides are TGTGCCAGCAGCCAAGGGCAGGGGGCTAACACCGGGGAGCTGTTTTTT. Protein product: CASSQGQGANTGELFF. This rearrangement joins TRBV4-2 to TRBJ2-2, with 8 nucleotides matching TRBD1. With V trimmed by 1 base and J by 2 bases, 3 bases remained unmatched. The CDR3 runs to 16 residues. Germline assignment: CDR1 LGHNA and CDR2 YNFKEQ.

The chain joins TRBV9 to TRBJ2-2; D is perhaps TRBD1 or TRBD2 (5 bases each). This CDR3 is built from 16 residues. Germline V gene sequence: CDR1 SGDLS, CDR2 YYNGEE. V was shortened by 1 base and J by 3 bases, with 13 bases between the two germline ends. The CDR3 region has the DNA TGTGCCAGCAGCGTATGGGGCAAGGGAGACACCGGGGAGCTGTTTTTT. It encodes CASSVWGKGDTGELFF.

The chain has TRBV9 and TRBJ2-7, with a weak D call TRBD1 (6 bases). The CDR3 totals 14 residues. Germline loops: CDR1 SGDLS, CDR2 YYNGEE. V dropped 1 base and J dropped 0 bases, with 8 bases sitting between them. The CDR3 sequence is CASSVQGSSYEQYF. CDR3 coding DNA: TGTGCCAGCAGCGTACAGGGGAGCTCCTACGAGCAGTACTTC.

V and J are TRBV2 and TRBJ1-2, with D perhaps matching TRBD1 (6 bases). This CDR3 is 13 amino acids long. V was pared by 8 bases and J by 4 bases, with 14 bases between. Germline CDR1 SNHLY, CDR2 FYNNEI. The CDR3 DNA sequence: TGTGCCAGCGCTGGACAGACCTTCTATGGCTACACCTTC. Its protein is CASAGQTFYGYTF.

V is TRBV2 and J is TRBJ2-5; no definite D call. This CDR3 spans 10 amino acids. V gave up 10 bases and J gave up 0 bases, with 3 bases separating them. The V gene's germline CDR1 is SNHLY and CDR2 FYNNEI. CDR3 loop: CANNQETQYF. The CDR3 DNA sequence: TGTGCCAACAACCAAGAGACCCAGTACTTC.

Written as DNA, the CDR3 is TGTGCCAGCAGCCAAACGGGAATCGGGGGCACAGATACGCAGTATTTT. Its translation: CASSQTGIGGTDTQYF. The J gene is TRBJ2-3, the V gene TRBV4-2; D perhaps matches TRBD2 (5 bases). CDR3 length: 16 amino acids. CDR1 LGHNA and CDR2 YNFKEQ come from the germline V gene. Trimming pared 2 bases from V and 1 base from J, leaving 13 bases between.

The V and J genes are TRBV4-1 and TRBJ1-2, with 7 bases that match TRBD1. Germline lookup yields CDR1 MGHRA and CDR2 YSYEKL. The CDR3 spans 16 residues. Losses at the gene ends were 7 bases for V and 8 bases for J; bases not matched to a gene: 19. The CDR3 reads CASNQPARGGAYGYTF. As DNA, the CDR3 is TGCGCCAGCAACCAGCCCGCCAGAGGGGGCGCCTACGGCTACACCTTC.